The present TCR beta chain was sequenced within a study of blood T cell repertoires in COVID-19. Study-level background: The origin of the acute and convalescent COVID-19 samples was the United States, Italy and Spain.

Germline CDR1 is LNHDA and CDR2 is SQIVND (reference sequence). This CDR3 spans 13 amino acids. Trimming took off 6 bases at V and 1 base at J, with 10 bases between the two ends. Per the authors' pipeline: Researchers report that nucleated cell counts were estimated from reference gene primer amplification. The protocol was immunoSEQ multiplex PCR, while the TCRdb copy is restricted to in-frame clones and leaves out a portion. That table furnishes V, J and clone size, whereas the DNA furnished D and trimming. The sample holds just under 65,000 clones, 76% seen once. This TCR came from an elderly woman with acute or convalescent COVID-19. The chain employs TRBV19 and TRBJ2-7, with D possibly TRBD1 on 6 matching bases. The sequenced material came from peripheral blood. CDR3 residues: CASSRTESYEQYF. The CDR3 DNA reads TGTGCCAGTAGCCGGACAGAATCCTACGAGCAGTACTTC.